This T cell receptor beta chain was sequenced during a study of blood T cell repertoires in COVID-19. Study background: PBMCs, B-cell-depleted T cells, or T cells provided the cDNA or gDNA that made up the material.

As originally analysed: The authors estimated nucleated cell counts from reference gene primer amplification. Sequencing used immunoSEQ multiplex PCR; TCRdb keeps in-frame clones, though not all of them. V and J calls and clone size are given by that table; D and trimming were obtained from the DNA. Among approximately 220,000 clones listed, roughly four fifths were seen once. Input material: peripheral blood. The receptor was isolated from a woman in her seventies with acute or convalescent COVID-19.

The CDR3 loop is CAWRWTGGNTIYF. CDR3 DNA sequence: TGTGCCTGGAGGTGGACTGGAGGAAACACCATATATTTT. V gene TRBV30 combines with J gene TRBJ1-3; D is undetermined. The ends were cut back, 3 bases at V and 4 bases at J, with 10 bases in the middle. Germline CDR1 and CDR2: GTSNPN and SVGIG (reference sequence). CDR3 length: 13 residues.